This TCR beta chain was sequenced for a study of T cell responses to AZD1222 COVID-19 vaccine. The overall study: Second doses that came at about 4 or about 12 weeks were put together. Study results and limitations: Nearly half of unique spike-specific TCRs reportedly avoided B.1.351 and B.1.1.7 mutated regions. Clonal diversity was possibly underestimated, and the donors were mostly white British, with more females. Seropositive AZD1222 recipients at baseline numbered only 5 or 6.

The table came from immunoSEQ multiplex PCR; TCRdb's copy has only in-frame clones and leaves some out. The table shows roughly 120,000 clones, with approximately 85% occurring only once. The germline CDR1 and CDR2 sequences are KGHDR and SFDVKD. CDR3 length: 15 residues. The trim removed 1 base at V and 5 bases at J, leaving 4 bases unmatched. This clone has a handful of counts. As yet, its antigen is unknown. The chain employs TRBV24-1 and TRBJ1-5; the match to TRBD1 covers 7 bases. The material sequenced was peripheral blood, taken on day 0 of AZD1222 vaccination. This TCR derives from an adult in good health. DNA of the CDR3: TGTGCCACCAGTGATTTCGGCAGGGGGGATCAGCCCCAGCATTTT. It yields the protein CATSDFGRGDQPQHF.